This T cell receptor (beta chain) was obtained from a study of CD8 T cells in ankylosing spondylitis. General study findings and limits: Characteristic, it appeared, of ankylosing spondylitis blood was a TCR beta motif of fewer than 10 highly homologous variants. From matched ankylosing spondylitis synovial fluid, disease-linked clones were reportedly recovered at significantly enriched levels.

This clonotype was observed many times. Its antigen is unknown. TCRdb re-called the 5' RACE reads with MiXCR, one entry per CDR3 protein. This repertoire shows about 510,000 distinct CDR3 sequences, approximately 5.3% found once; its top ten account for roughly 3.3%. Trimming removed 2 bases from V and 3 bases from J; junction bases left unmatched: 5. Germline CDR1 reads MNHEY; CDR2 reads SVGEGT. The CDR3 is 17 residues long. The sample was blood, either unsorted or a sorted T cell fraction (not recorded which). The clonotype was recovered from a male donor with ankylosing spondylitis. This chain links TRBV6-2 or TRBV6-3 with TRBJ1-6; the match to TRBD1 covers 9 bases. CDR3: CASSYRTGEGYNSPLHF. For the CDR3, the DNA is TGTGCCAGCAGTTACCGGACAGGGGAAGGCTATAATTCACCCCTCCACTTT.